The clone carrying this T cell receptor beta chain occurred a few times. Its antigen is unidentified. PBMCs yielded sorted CD4+ and CD8+ T cells. RNA was isolated and reverse transcribed to cDNA, the sequencing template. Data came from immunoSEQ multiplex PCR; TCRdb stores just in-frame clones and leaves some out. The sample holds approximately 150,000 clones, around 87% seen once. This entry comes from a study of CD8+ T cells in alopecia areata. Across the whole study: Tofacitinib ran 6 to 18 months, followed by 6 months off drug.

The CDR3 totals 13 residues. V was shortened by 4 bases and J by 1 base, with 7 bases between the two germline ends. Per the germline V gene, CDR1 is SGHDN and CDR2 is FVKESK. Study-level results: Clonality was higher in lesional than normal scalp, especially in alopecia totalis/universalis.

The source of this sequence is a human donor with alopecia areata. This chain uses TRBV14 with TRBJ1-1; D remains unclear. This material consisted of CD8+ T cells sorted from blood, taken at week 0. This CDR3 reads CASSPTSNTEAFF. In nucleotides, the CDR3 is TGTGCCAGCAGCCCGACATCGAACACTGAAGCTTTCTTT.